This entry lists 10 T cell receptor beta chains sequenced from one sample in a study of T cell changes during pregnancy in multiple sclerosis. Method: immunoSEQ multiplex PCR; TCRdb's copy keeps in-frame clones and lacks some. This table has 35,000 to 45,000 clones, 75% to 95% appearing once. The specimen was CD4+ T cells from peripheral blood mononuclear cells, collected after pregnancy. The receptors were sampled from a female donor in good health, enrolled as a control in a pregnancy study.

The chain recombines TRBV27 with TRBJ1-2; D gene uncertain. Trimming shortened V by 2 bases and J by 7 bases, and 11 bases separated the two germline ends. This CDR3 has 13 amino acids. CDR1 MNHEY and CDR2 SMNVEV come from the germline V gene (reference sequence). CDR3 sequence: CASSLNWAGGYTF. Written as DNA, the CDR3 is TGTGCCAGCAGTTTAAATTGGGCGGGTGGCTACACCTTC.

The chain is built from TRBV6-5 and TRBJ2-7; perhaps TRBD1 as D (6 bases). The CDR3 has 14 amino acids. Germline V gene sequence: CDR1 MNHEY, CDR2 SVGAGI. V lost 8 bases to trimming and J lost 1 base, with 15 bases between them. CDR3 DNA: TGTGCCAGCGGATTGACAGGAGGTTCCTACGAGCAGTACTTC. Translating it yields CASGLTGGSYEQYF.

The CDR3 protein is CASSVSSGLAGVYEQYF. The CDR3 DNA is TGTGCCAGTAGTGTCTCCTCGGGACTAGCGGGGGTCTACGAGCAGTACTTC. The rearrangement joins TRBV19 to TRBJ2-7; 14 nucleotides agree with TRBD2. V lost 5 bases and J lost 3; bases outside the gene matches: 9. Germline lookup yields CDR1 LNHDA and CDR2 SQIVND (reference sequence). The CDR3 is 17 residues long.

The chain employs TRBV27 and TRBJ2-3, with 8 bases matching TRBD2. J lost 3 bases, V lost 1 base, and 3 bases had no gene match. This CDR3 has 15 amino acids. In germline, CDR1 is MNHEY, CDR2 SMNVEV (reference sequence). CDR3 nucleotides: TGTGCCAGCAGTTTATACGGGAGGGGTACAGATACGCAGTATTTT. It is translated as CASSLYGRGTDTQYF.

A word on this clone: This sample includes further DNA sequences coding for the same CDR3. J is TRBJ1-6 and V is TRBV5-1; D is uncertain. Germline V gene lookup returns CDR1 SGHRS and CDR2 YFSETQ. The CDR3 contains 14 residues. V lost 0 bases, J lost 9 bases, and 10 bases lay in between. The CDR3 region is CASSLAGLGSPLHF. The CDR3 DNA sequence: TGCGCCAGCAGCTTGGCGGGGTTAGGTTCACCCCTCCACTTT.

This clone has only one observation. At one end the junction does not follow the germline gene, possibly because of a read error. The V gene is TRBV4-2, the J gene TRBJ2-7; 12 bases align to TRBD1. The CDR3 has 15 amino acids. Germline V gene data show CDR1 as LGHNA and CDR2 as YNFKEQ. The CDR3: CASRTGTGGSYEQCF. The CDR3 DNA reads TGTGCCAGCAGAACCGGGACAGGGGGCTCCTACGAGCAGTGCTTC.

The chain uses TRBV19 and TRBJ2-3, with D unresolved. Germline values: CDR1 LNHDA, CDR2 SQIVND (reference sequence). The CDR3 sequence is 14 residues long. V was pared by 2 bases and J by 2 bases, with 8 bases between. CDR3 residues: CASSITQVTDTQYF. The CDR3, as DNA: TGTGCCAGTAGTATAACCCAGGTCACAGATACGCAGTATTTT.

The chain links TRBV28 to TRBJ1-1, with D tentatively TRBD1 (5 bases). V lost 2 bases and J lost 8, with 15 bases in between. The CDR3 has 14 residues. Germline values: CDR1 MDHEN, CDR2 SYDVKM. The CDR3: CASSLHPGLTEAFF. For the CDR3, the DNA is TGTGCCAGCAGTTTACATCCGGGACTAACCGAAGCTTTCTTT.

The genes are TRBV5-1 and TRBJ2-5; D perhaps matches TRBD2 (6 bases). The CDR3 is 13 amino acids. Germline CDR1 SGHRS, CDR2 YFSETQ. Trimming shortened V by 1 base and J by 5 bases, and 9 bases separated the two germline ends. The CDR3 coding sequence is TGCGCCAGCAGCTTGACGGGGGAGGAGACCCAGTACTTC. As protein: CASSLTGEETQYF.

The chain carries TRBV28 and TRBJ1-2, with TRBD1 identical over 10 bases. Germline loops: CDR1 MDHEN, CDR2 SYDVKM. The CDR3 is made up of 14 amino acids. The J segment lost 5 bases and the V segment lost 3 bases, leaving 3 bases of the junction unmatched. The CDR3 region has the DNA TGTGCCAGCAGTTTGGGACAGGGGATTTATGGCTACACCTTC. Amino acid sequence: CASSLGQGIYGYTF.